One and the same sample provided the 8 T cell receptor beta chains below, sequenced in a study of blood T cell repertoires in COVID-19 (dated by TCRdb to about 2020). Library construction relied on the immunoSEQ multiplex PCR assay. TCRdb took this table from immuneACCESS and kept in-frame rearrangements with V and J called. Such tables lack part of the clones; where checked against another copy, unresolved V genes explain under half of the gap, and the rest is unexplained. The sample table records nearly 80,000 clones; about four fifths of these occur just once. The leading ten clones occupy 3.5% of the sample. Sequencing was performed on peripheral blood. The source of these receptors is a man over 45 with acute or convalescent COVID-19.

CDR3 sequence reads: CASSPIGQGAYDTQYF. The DNA of the CDR3 is TGCGCCAGCAGCCCCATCGGGCAGGGGGCTTACGATACGCAGTATTTT. The rearrangement uses TRBV4-1 and TRBJ2-3; TRBD1 agrees at 8 bases. The germline CDR1 and CDR2 sequences are MGHRA and YSYEKL. V lost 4 bases to trimming and J lost 6 bases; unmatched junction nucleotides: 12. The CDR3 sequence is 16 residues long.

The V and J genes are TRBV10-1 and TRBJ2-1; 9 nucleotides agree with TRBD1. The CDR3 totals 13 residues. Per the germline V gene, CDR1 is WNHNN and CDR2 is SYGVQD (reference sequence). V lost 6 bases to trimming and J lost 6 bases; unmatched junction nucleotides: 3. CDR3 DNA sequence: TGCGCCAGCAGCCTGGGACAGGGCAATGAGCAGTTCTTC. It yields the protein CASSLGQGNEQFF.

This clone was seen a single time. The gene calls are TRBV30 and TRBJ1-1; D is unclear. Per germline, CDR1 GTSNPN and CDR2 SVGIG (reference sequence). This CDR3 comprises 14 residues. Trimming removed 4 bases at V and 7 bases at J, with 19 bases between. The CDR3 sequence is CAWNFGGHSGEAFF. As DNA, the CDR3 is TGTGCCTGGAATTTTGGAGGTCACAGCGGTGAAGCTTTCTTT.

V and J are TRBV28 and TRBJ1-6; D is unclear. Germline loops: CDR1 MDHEN, CDR2 SYDVKM. The length of the CDR3 is 11 residues. V lost 6 bases, J lost 8 bases, and 5 bases lay in between. CDR3 sequence reads: CASRGDSPLHF. The CDR3 DNA is TGTGCCAGCAGGGGAGATTCACCCCTCCACTTT. The variable domain in full, completed from reference TRBV28 and TRBJ1-6, reads DVKVTQSSRYLVKRTGEKVFLECVQDMDHENMFWYRQDPGLGLRLIYFSYDVKMKEKGDIPEGYSVSREKKERFSLILESASTNQTSMYLCASRGDSPLHFGNGTRLTVT.

This chain joins TRBV6-1 and TRBJ2-1; a weak D match, TRBD1 (6 bases). The CDR3 sequence is 15 residues long. Germline loops: CDR1 MNHNS, CDR2 SASEGT. With 2 bases removed from V and 6 bases from J, the gap between germline ends came to 14 bases. CDR3: CASSEMPGVSNEQFF. CDR3 DNA: TGTGCCAGCAGTGAAATGCCAGGGGTCAGCAATGAGCAGTTCTTC.

This chain connects TRBV5-1 to TRBJ2-7; 14 nucleotides agree with TRBD2. Germline V gives CDR1 SGHRS, CDR2 YFSETQ. Trimming at V came to 5 bases and at J to 5 bases, leaving 6 bases not matched to a gene. This CDR3 has 15 residues. The CDR3 is CASRGGLAGVNEQYF. The CDR3 DNA reads TGCGCCAGCAGAGGGGGACTAGCGGGAGTCAACGAGCAGTACTTC.

This clone counts as medium-sized (0.01 to 0.1%). The chain links TRBV5-1 to TRBJ2-7; 11 positions match TRBD2. With 4 bases clipped from V and 0 bases from J, the junction kept 12 bases outside the gene matches. The CDR3 has 18 amino acids. Germline CDR1 and CDR2: SGHRS and YFSETQ. The CDR3 loop is CASSGPGLADSSSYEQYF. DNA of the CDR3: TGCGCCAGCAGCGGACCGGGACTAGCGGACTCAAGCTCCTACGAGCAGTACTTC.

The chain couples TRBV2 to TRBJ2-3; TRBD2 aligns across 8 bases. Losses at the gene ends were 7 bases for V and 0 bases for J; bases not matched to a gene: 3. CDR1 and CDR2 from the germline V gene are SNHLY and FYNNEI. There are 14 residues in the CDR3. In DNA form, the CDR3 reads TGTGCCAGCACCGGACTAGCAAGCACAGATACGCAGTATTTT. Protein product: CASTGLASTDTQYF.